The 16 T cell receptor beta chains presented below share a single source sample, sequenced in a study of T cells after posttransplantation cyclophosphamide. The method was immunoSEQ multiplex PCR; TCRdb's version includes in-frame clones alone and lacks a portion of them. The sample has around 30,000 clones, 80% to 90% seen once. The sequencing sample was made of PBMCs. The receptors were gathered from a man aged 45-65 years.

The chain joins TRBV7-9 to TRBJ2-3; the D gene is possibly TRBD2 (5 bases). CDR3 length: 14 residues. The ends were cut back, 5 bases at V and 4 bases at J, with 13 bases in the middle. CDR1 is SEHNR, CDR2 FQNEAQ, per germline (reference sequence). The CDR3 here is CASSTGVGADTQYF. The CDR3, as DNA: TGTGCCAGCAGCACCGGGGTGGGAGCAGATACGCAGTATTTT. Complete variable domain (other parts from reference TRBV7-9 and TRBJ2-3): DTGVSQNPRHKITKRGQNVTFRCDPISEHNRLYWYRQTLGQGPEFLTYFQNEAQLEKSRLLSDRFSAERPKGSFSTLEIQRTEQGDSAMYLCASSTGVGADTQYFGPGTRLTVL.

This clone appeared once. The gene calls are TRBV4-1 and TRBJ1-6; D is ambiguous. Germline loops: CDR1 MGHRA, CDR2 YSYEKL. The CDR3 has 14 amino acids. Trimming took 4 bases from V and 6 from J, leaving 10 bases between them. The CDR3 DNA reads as TGCGCCAGCAGCCCACTGGAGCCTAATTCACCCCTCCACTTT. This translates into CASSPLEPNSPLHF.

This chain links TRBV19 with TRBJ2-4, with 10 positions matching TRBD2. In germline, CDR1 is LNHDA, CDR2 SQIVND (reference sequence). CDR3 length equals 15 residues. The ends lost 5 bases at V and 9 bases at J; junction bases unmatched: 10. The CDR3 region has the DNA TGTGCCAGTAGTCTGATACTAGCGGGGAGGGGCATTCAGTACTTC. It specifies CASSLILAGRGIQYF.

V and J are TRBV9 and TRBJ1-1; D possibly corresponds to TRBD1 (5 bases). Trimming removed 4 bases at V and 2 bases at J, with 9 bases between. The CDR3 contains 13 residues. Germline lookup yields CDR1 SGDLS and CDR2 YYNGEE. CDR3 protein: CASSKGANTEAFF. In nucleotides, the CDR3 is TGTGCCAGCAGCAAAGGGGCCAACACTGAAGCTTTCTTT. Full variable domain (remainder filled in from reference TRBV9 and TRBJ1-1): DSGVTQTPKHLITATGQRVTLRCSPRSGDLSVYWYQQSLDQGLQFLIQYYNGEERAKGNILERFSAQQFPDLHSELNLSSLELGDSALYFCASSKGANTEAFFGQGTRLTVV.

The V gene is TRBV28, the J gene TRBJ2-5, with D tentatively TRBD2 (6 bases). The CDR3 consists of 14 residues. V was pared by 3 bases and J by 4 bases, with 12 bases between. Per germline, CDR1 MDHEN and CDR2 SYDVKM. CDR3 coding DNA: TGTGCCAGCAGTTTCGGAGGGAGTGGAGAGACCCAGTACTTC. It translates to CASSFGGSGETQYF.

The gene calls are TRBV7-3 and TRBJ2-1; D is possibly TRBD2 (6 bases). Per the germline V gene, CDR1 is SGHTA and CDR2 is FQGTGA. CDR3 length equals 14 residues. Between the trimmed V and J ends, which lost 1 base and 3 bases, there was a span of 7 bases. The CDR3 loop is CASSLNGGYNEQFF. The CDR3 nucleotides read TGTGCCAGCAGCTTAAACGGGGGCTACAATGAGCAGTTCTTC.

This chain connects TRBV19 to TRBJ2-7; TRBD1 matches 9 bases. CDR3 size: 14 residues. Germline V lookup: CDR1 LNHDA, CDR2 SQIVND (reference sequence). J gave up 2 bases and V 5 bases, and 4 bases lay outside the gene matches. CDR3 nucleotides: TGTGCCAGTAGTCCCGGGACAGGGCCCTACGAGCAGTACTTC. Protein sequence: CASSPGTGPYEQYF.

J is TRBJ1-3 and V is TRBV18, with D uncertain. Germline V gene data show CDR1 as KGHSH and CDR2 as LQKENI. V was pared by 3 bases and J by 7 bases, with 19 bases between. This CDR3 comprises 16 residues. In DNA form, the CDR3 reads TGTGCCAGCTCACCCCTCCCTCTAGCCACCGCGAACACCATATATTTT. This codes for CASSPLPLATANTIYF.

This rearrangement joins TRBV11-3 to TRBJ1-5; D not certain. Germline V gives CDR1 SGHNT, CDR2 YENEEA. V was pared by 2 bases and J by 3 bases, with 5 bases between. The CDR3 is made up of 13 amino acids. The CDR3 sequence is CASSLWANQPQHF. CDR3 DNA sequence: TGTGCCAGCAGCTTATGGGCCAATCAGCCCCAGCATTTT.

The CDR3: CASSSDRGGYEQYF. As DNA, the CDR3 is TGTGCCAGCAGTTCCGACAGGGGCGGGTACGAGCAGTACTTC. This chain links TRBV27 with TRBJ2-7; 8 bases are a match to TRBD1. The J segment lost 4 bases and the V segment lost 4 bases, leaving 6 bases of the junction unmatched. Germline values: CDR1 MNHEY, CDR2 SMNVEV (reference sequence). There are 14 residues in the CDR3.

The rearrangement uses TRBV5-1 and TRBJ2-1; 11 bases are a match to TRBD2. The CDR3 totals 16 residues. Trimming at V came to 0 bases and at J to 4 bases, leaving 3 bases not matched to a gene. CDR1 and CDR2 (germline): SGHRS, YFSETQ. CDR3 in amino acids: CASSLDRLAGYNEQFF. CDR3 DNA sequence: TGCGCCAGCAGCTTGGATCGACTAGCGGGATACAATGAGCAGTTCTTC.

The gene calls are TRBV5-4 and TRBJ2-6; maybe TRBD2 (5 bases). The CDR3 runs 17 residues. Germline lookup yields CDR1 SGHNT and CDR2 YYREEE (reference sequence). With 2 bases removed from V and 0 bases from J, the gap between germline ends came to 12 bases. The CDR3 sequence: CASSFGGRSSGANVLTF. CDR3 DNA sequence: TGTGCCAGCAGCTTTGGAGGACGAAGCTCTGGGGCCAACGTCCTGACTTTC. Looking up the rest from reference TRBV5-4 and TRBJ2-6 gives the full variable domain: ETGVTQSPTHLIKTRGQQVTLRCSSQSGHNTVSWYQQALGQGPQFIFQYYREEENGRGNFPPRFSGLQFPNYSSELNVNALELDDSALYLCASSFGGRSSGANVLTFGAGSRLTVL.

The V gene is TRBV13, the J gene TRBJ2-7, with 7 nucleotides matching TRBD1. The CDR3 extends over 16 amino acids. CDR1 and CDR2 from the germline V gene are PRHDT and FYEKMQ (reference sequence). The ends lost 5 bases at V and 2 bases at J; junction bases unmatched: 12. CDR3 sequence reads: CASSAAPRDRTYEQYF. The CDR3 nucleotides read TGTGCCAGCAGCGCCGCCCCCCGGGACAGAACCTACGAGCAGTACTTC.

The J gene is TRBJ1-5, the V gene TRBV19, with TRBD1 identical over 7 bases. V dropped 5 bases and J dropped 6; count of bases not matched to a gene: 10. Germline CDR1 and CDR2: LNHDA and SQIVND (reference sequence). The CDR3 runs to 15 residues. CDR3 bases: TGTGCCAGTAGTCCCTTTGGAGGGGGCGCTCAGCCCCAGCATTTT. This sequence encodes CASSPFGGGAQPQHF.

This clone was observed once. Written as DNA, the CDR3 is TGTGCCACAGATCCGGGACAGGGGGCGAGCTATGGCTACACCTTC. Encoded protein: CATDPGQGASYGYTF. The gene calls are TRBV15 and TRBJ1-2; 12 nucleotides line up with TRBD1. This CDR3 is 15 amino acids long. J lost 4 bases, V lost 9 bases, and 9 bases had no gene match. In germline, CDR1 is LNHNV, CDR2 YYDKDF (reference sequence).

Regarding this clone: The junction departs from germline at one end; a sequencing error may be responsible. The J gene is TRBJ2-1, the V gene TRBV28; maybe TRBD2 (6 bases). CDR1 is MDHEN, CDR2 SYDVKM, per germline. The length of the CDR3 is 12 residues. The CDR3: CVSRDSGSEQFF. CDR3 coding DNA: TGTGTCAGCAGGGATAGCGGTAGTGAGCAGTTCTTC.